This TCR beta chain originates from a study of CD8+CD57+ T cells in acquired aplastic anemia. Overall study: Each DNA sample taken from sorted CD4+ and CD8+ cells came to about 3.4 ug on average. Points from the study as a whole: Patients and controls shared 25 to 30 CD8+ CDR3 sequences.

Of note for this clonotype: Its matching antigen is unknown.

For sequencing, patients were chosen who had shown expansion of CD8+CD57+ cells by flow cytometry. The germline gives CDR1 MNHEY, CDR2 SVGAGI. The CDR3 totals 13 residues. V was cut by 2 bases and J by 1 base, with 6 bases left in between. The use of genomic DNA as template underpinned the TCR beta VDJ and CDR3 profiling. TCRdb re-called the reads with MiXCR, one entry per CDR3 protein. The table records 150,000 to 200,000 distinct CDR3 sequences, roughly half of them present only once. The clonotype comes from a human donor with aplastic anemia. The sequenced sample was sorted CD4+, CD8+, or CD8+CD57+ T cells (not recorded which) from PBMCs. The V gene is TRBV6-5, the J gene TRBJ2-7; tentatively, D is TRBD2 (6 bases). CDR3 DNA: TGTGCCAGCAGTTACGCGGGGTCCTACGAGCAGTACTTC. Encoded protein: CASSYAGSYEQYF.